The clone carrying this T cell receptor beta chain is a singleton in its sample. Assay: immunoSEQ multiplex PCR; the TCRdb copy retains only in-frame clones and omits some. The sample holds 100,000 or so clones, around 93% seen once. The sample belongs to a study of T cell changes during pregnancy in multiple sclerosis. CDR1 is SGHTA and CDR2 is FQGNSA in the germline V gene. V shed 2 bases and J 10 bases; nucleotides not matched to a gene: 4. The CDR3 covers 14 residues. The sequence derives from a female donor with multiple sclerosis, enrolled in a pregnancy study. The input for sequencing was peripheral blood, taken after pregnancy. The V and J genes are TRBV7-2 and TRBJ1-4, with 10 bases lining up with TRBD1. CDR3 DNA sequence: TGTGCCAGCAGCTTAAGGGACAGGGGAGGAAAACTGTTTTTT. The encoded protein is CASSLRDRGGKLFF.